The 12 T cell receptor beta chains reported below all come from one sample, sequenced in a study of T cells of healthy individuals. MiXCR, applied by TCRdb to the 5' RACE reads, yields one record per CDR3 protein. The sample consists of about 63,000 distinct CDR3 sequences, around 15% of them appearing once. The receptors here all came from a human donor in good health.

The chain carries TRBV19 and TRBJ2-1, with no clear D. The CDR3 has 14 amino acids. The germline V gene encodes CDR1 LNHDA and CDR2 SQIVND (reference sequence). Trimming took off 4 bases at V and 5 bases at J, with 12 bases between the two ends. Here the CDR3 DNA reads TGTGCCAGTAGTACCCAAGGTGGGGACAATGAGCAGTTCTTC. Translating it yields CASSTQGGDNEQFF.

This clonotype was counted only a few times. This chain uses TRBV20-1 with TRBJ1-4; maybe TRBD1 (6 bases). The CDR3 contains 13 residues. V lost 5 bases to trimming and J lost 7 bases, with 14 bases between them. In germline, CDR1 is DFQATT, CDR2 SNEGSKA (reference sequence). CDR3 amino acids: CSAPRGPVEKLFF. CDR3 coding DNA: TGCAGTGCTCCCAGGGGTCCCGTTGAAAAACTGTTTTTT.

This clonotype was recorded many times. The chain has TRBV27 and TRBJ2-7; 11 bases fit TRBD2. Trimming cost V 2 bases and J 4 bases; bases outside gene matches: 7. Per the germline V gene, CDR1 is MNHEY and CDR2 is SMNVEV (reference sequence). The CDR3 runs 16 residues. In DNA, the CDR3 is TGTGCCAGCAGTTTAAATAGCGGGGGGGCTGTATACGAGCAGTACTTC. It codes for CASSLNSGGAVYEQYF.

Turning to this clonotype: Since a much larger clone is just one base distant, this may be a read error. The V and J genes are TRBV4-2 and TRBJ2-1; 8 bases are shared with TRBD2. V lost 0 bases, J lost 0 bases, and 1 base stayed unmatched. This CDR3 has 16 residues. The germline gives CDR1 LGHNA, CDR2 YNFKEQ. The CDR3 reads CASSQDSGSSYNEQFF. The CDR3 DNA is TGTGCCAGCAGCCAAGACAGCGGGAGCTCCTACAATGAGCAGTTCTTC.

This clonotype has a single count. The V and J genes are TRBV5-1 and TRBJ1-1; D gene ambiguous. Trimming took off 0 bases at V and 0 bases at J, with 9 bases between the two ends. The length of the CDR3 is 15 residues. Germline-derived CDR1 and CDR2 are SGHRS and YFSETQ. The CDR3 coding sequence is TGCGCCAGCAGCTTGGTCCCAGAACTGAACACTGAAGCTTTCTTT. Protein sequence: CASSLVPELNTEAFF.

As DNA, the CDR3 is TGTGCCAGCAGGGAACAGGGGGCTGGAGATACGCAGTATTTT. It translates to CASREQGAGDTQYF. J is TRBJ2-3 and V is TRBV2, with TRBD1 matching 9 bases. J lost 5 bases, V lost 6 bases, and 6 bases had no gene match. CDR1 and CDR2 (germline): SNHLY, FYNNEI. The CDR3 extends over 14 amino acids.

The chain uses TRBV2 and TRBJ2-7; unclear D gene. The CDR3 consists of 15 residues. Germline V gene lookup returns CDR1 SNHLY and CDR2 FYNNEI. V lost 0 bases to trimming and J lost 2 bases, with 11 bases between them. CDR3 sequence: CASSEALGRAYEQYF. The CDR3, as DNA: TGTGCCAGCAGTGAAGCGCTTGGCCGAGCCTACGAGCAGTACTTC.

In this sample, this clonotype turned up a few times. The V gene is TRBV7-2, the J gene TRBJ2-7; D ambiguous. With 0 bases removed from V and 2 bases from J, the gap between germline ends came to 11 bases. Per the germline V gene, CDR1 is SGHTA and CDR2 is FQGNSA. This CDR3 has 15 amino acids. The CDR3 bases are TGTGCCAGCAGCTTAGCTCCGCTGCGAGCCTACGAGCAGTACTTC. Encoded protein: CASSLAPLRAYEQYF.

The J gene is TRBJ2-3, the V gene TRBV12-3 or TRBV12-4; tentative D call: TRBD2 (7 bases). Trimming cost V 6 bases and J 1 base, with 14 bases left between them. The CDR3 length is 15 residues. CDR3 sequence reads: CASSWGAGGTDTQYF. In DNA form, the CDR3 reads TGTGCCAGCAGCTGGGGGGCGGGGGGCACAGATACGCAGTATTTT.

This clonotype came up a few times. The genes are TRBV28 and TRBJ2-5; no firm D call. The germline V gene encodes CDR1 MDHEN and CDR2 SYDVKM. This CDR3 has 13 residues. Trimming removed 1 base at V and 5 bases at J, with 8 bases between. The CDR3 reads CASSLSTPETQYF. The CDR3 DNA reads TGTGCCAGCAGTTTATCGACCCCGGAGACCCAGTACTTC.

The V and J genes are TRBV12-3 or TRBV12-4 and TRBJ1-3; TRBD1 matches 8 bases. This CDR3 is built from 16 residues. Trimming removed 5 bases from V and 4 bases from J; junction bases left unmatched: 10. Here the CDR3 reads CASSPRDRRGGNTIYF. As DNA, the CDR3 is TGTGCCAGCAGTCCCCGGGACAGGCGTGGCGGAAACACCATATATTTT.

By its share, this clonotype is medium-sized (0.01 to 0.1%). The V gene is TRBV20-1, the J gene TRBJ2-7, with TRBD1 matching 8 bases. Germline loops: CDR1 DFQATT, CDR2 SNEGSKA (reference sequence). The V and J ends lost 6 bases and 3 bases, in that order; junction bases with no gene match: 4. The CDR3 runs 12 residues. CDR3 sequence (DNA): TGCAGTGCCGTGGACAGGGTCTACGAGCAGTACTTC. This translates into CSAVDRVYEQYF.